The entry below gives a single T cell receptor beta chain sequence along with its context. This sample was taken from a study of blood T cell repertoires in COVID-19. CDR3 size: 13 residues. Per germline, CDR1 SGHTS and CDR2 YDEGEE. The germline V and J ends were trimmed by 1 base and 5 bases, with 9 bases remaining between them. Original methodology: Estimated nucleated cell counts came from reference gene primer amplification. Generated by immunoSEQ multiplex PCR, the TCRdb table keeps only in-frame clones and is missing some. V and J calls plus clone size are reproduced from that table; the DNA served to infer D and trimming. This sample has approximately 250,000 clones, with approximately 87% found just once.

The sequenced sample consisted of peripheral blood. V and J are TRBV5-8 and TRBJ2-5; maybe TRBD2 (5 bases). This TCR came from a man in his 60s who had recovered from COVID-19. The DNA of the CDR3 is TGTGCCAGCAGCTTGAGATCGGGGGAGACCCAGTACTTC. It specifies CASSLRSGETQYF.